This record covers a single T cell receptor (beta chain). This entry is derived from a study of blood T cell repertoires in COVID-19. Background on the study: Material from acute and convalescent COVID-19 was sourced from the United States, Italy and Spain. PBMCs, B-cell-depleted T cells, or T cells provided the cDNA or gDNA that made up the material.

CDR3 length: 14 residues. The germline CDR1 and CDR2 sequences are SGHRS and YFSETQ. With V trimmed by 4 bases and J by 4 bases, 6 bases remained unmatched. Under the authors' procedure: Reference gene primers were amplified, and this amplification served to estimate nucleated cell counts. Only in-frame clones appear in the TCRdb table, and some are missing; sequencing was by immunoSEQ multiplex PCR. Clonal size and the V and J genes are those of that table, whereas D and trimming came from the DNA. The sample gives 85,000 to 110,000 clones, roughly 87% of which show up once; 15% to 20% is in the top ten.

Sequencing was performed on peripheral blood. The genes are TRBV5-1 and TRBJ1-1, with 8 bases fitting TRBD1. The sequence came from an elderly woman in a cohort sampled during active COVID-19. CDR3 loop: CASSGDRGGTEAFF. The CDR3 nucleotides read TGCGCCAGCAGCGGAGACAGGGGAGGCACTGAAGCTTTCTTT.